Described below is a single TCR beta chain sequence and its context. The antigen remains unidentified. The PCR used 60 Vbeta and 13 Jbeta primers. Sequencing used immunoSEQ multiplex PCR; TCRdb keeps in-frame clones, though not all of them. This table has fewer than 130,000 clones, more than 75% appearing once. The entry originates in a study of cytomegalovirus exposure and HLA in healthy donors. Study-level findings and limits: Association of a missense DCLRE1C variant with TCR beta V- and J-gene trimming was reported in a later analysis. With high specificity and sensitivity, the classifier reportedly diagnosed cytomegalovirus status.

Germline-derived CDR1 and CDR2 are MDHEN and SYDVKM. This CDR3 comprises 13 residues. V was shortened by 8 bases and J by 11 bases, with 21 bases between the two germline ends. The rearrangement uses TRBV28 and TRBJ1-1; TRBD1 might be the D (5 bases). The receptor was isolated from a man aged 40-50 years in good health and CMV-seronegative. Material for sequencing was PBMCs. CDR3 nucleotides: TGTGCCAGCGAATCCGGGACTCTCGCTGGGGCTTTCTTT. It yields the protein CASESGTLAGAFF.